The 26 T cell receptor beta chains below come from one sample, sequenced in a study of blood T cell repertoires in COVID-19. Method: immunoSEQ multiplex PCR; TCRdb's copy keeps in-frame clones and lacks some. Found here are roughly 280,000 clones, roughly 90% of them singletons; the top ten hold under 2%. Sequencing used peripheral blood. These TCRs come from a man aged 30 to 39 with active or convalescent COVID-19.

J is TRBJ2-5 and V is TRBV5-1; D might be TRBD2 (7 bases). From germline, CDR1 is SGHRS and CDR2 YFSETQ. The V end was cut by 3 bases, the J end by 5 bases, with 20 bases between. This CDR3 is 16 amino acids long. Here the CDR3 DNA reads TGCGCCAGCAGCTCTTGGTCCCGGGGGGCCCGGGAGACCCAGTACTTC. This gives the protein CASSSWSRGARETQYF.

V is TRBV7-9 and J is TRBJ2-7, with TRBD1 as a possible D gene (7 bases). Per the germline V gene, CDR1 is SEHNR and CDR2 is FQNEAQ (reference sequence). CDR3 length: 15 residues. V shed 4 bases and J shed 3 bases, with 16 bases lying between them. DNA for the CDR3: TGTGCCAGCAGCTCGCGGGACAGAAACTTCTACGAGCAGTACTTC. Translating gives CASSSRDRNFYEQYF. Based on the CDR3 plus reference TRBV7-9 and TRBJ2-7, the full variable domain is DTGVSQNPRHKITKRGQNVTFRCDPISEHNRLYWYRQTLGQGPEFLTYFQNEAQLEKSRLLSDRFSAERPKGSFSTLEIQRTEQGDSAMYLCASSSRDRNFYEQYFGPGTRLTVT.

V is TRBV9 and J is TRBJ1-5; no clear D. The CDR3 covers 13 residues. V dropped 4 bases and J dropped 6 bases, with 11 bases sitting between them. Germline V gene lookup returns CDR1 SGDLS and CDR2 YYNGEE. The CDR3 sequence is CASSTSGSQPQHF. CDR3 DNA sequence: TGTGCCAGCAGCACAAGCGGGAGTCAGCCCCAGCATTTT.

V usage is TRBV5-6 and J usage is TRBJ2-7; a possible D gene is TRBD2 (6 bases). V lost 4 bases to trimming and J lost 2 bases, with 13 bases between them. This CDR3 spans 14 amino acids. Germline assignment: CDR1 SGHDT and CDR2 YYEEEE. CDR3 region: CASSLTWGAYEQYF. For the CDR3, the DNA is TGTGCCAGCAGCCTAACTTGGGGGGCCTACGAGCAGTACTTC.

This rearrangement joins TRBV7-8 to TRBJ1-1; D not certain. This CDR3 comprises 14 residues. CDR1 SGHVS and CDR2 FQNEAQ come from the germline V gene. V lost 5 bases to trimming and J lost 1 base, with 11 bases between them. The chain's CDR3 is CASSPQSPNTEAFF. CDR3 bases: TGTGCCAGCAGCCCCCAATCCCCGAACACTGAAGCTTTCTTT. The full variable domain, with the rest looked up from reference TRBV7-8 and TRBJ1-1, is GAGVSQSPRYKVAKRGQDVALRCDPISGHVSLFWYQQALGQGPEFLTYFQNEAQLDKSGLPSDRFFAERPEGSVSTLKIQRTQQEDSAVYLCASSPQSPNTEAFFGQGTRLTVV.

The rearrangement uses TRBV15 and TRBJ1-5; D is perhaps TRBD1 (5 bases). The CDR3 extends over 14 amino acids. V was shortened by 0 bases and J by 4 bases, with 7 bases between the two germline ends. Germline V gene lookup returns CDR1 LNHNV and CDR2 YYDKDF (reference sequence). CDR3 sequence: CATSREAGNQPQHF. DNA for the CDR3: TGTGCCACCAGCAGAGAGGCAGGGAATCAGCCCCAGCATTTT.

V usage is TRBV7-9 and J usage is TRBJ1-5; D gene ambiguous. The germline gives CDR1 SEHNR, CDR2 FQNEAQ (reference sequence). The ends were cut back, 3 bases at V and 7 bases at J, with 7 bases in the middle. The CDR3 is 12 residues long. In DNA form, the CDR3 reads TGTGCCAGCAGCTTCCCGGGACAGCCCCAGCATTTT. Its translation is CASSFPGQPQHF.

In DNA, the CDR3 is TGTGCCAGCAGTTACTATGTTGACAGGGGAACTGAAGCTTTCTTT. Encoded protein: CASSYYVDRGTEAFF. V and J are TRBV6-6 and TRBJ1-1; 8 bases are a match to TRBD1. The CDR3 is 15 residues long. V was clipped by 1 base and J by 5 bases; unmatched bases: 6. Per the germline V gene, CDR1 is MNHNY and CDR2 is SVGAGI (reference sequence).

The genes are TRBV6-5 and TRBJ1-2; 8 nucleotides match TRBD1. With 9 bases clipped from V and 4 bases from J, the junction kept 7 bases outside the gene matches. This CDR3 is built from 13 residues. The germline V gene encodes CDR1 MNHEY and CDR2 SVGAGI. CDR3 loop: CASTPGQVYGYTF. CDR3 in DNA: TGTGCCAGTACACCGGGACAGGTCTATGGCTACACCTTC.

V gene TRBV7-6 combines with J gene TRBJ2-5; D ambiguous. This CDR3 has 13 amino acids. Trimming removed 5 bases at V and 5 bases at J, with 12 bases between. Germline V gives CDR1 SGHVS, CDR2 FNYEAQ. The CDR3 region is CASSLLFRETQYF. CDR3 bases: TGTGCCAGCAGCCTTTTGTTTCGGGAGACCCAGTACTTC. The variable domain in full, completed from reference TRBV7-6 and TRBJ2-5, reads GAGVSQSPRYKVTKRGQDVALRCDPISGHVSLYWYRQALGQGPEFLTYFNYEAQQDKSGLPNDRFSAERPEGSISTLTIQRTEQRDSAMYRCASSLLFRETQYFGPGTRLLVL.

The rearrangement links TRBV15 to TRBJ2-5, with TRBD1 identical over 9 bases. Germline V gives CDR1 LNHNV, CDR2 YYDKDF (reference sequence). The V and J ends lost 1 base and 2 bases, in that order; junction bases with no gene match: 5. The CDR3 sequence is 16 residues long. This CDR3 is CATSRGTGQGQETQYF. The CDR3 DNA follows: TGTGCCACCAGCAGAGGGACGGGACAGGGACAAGAGACCCAGTACTTC.

The CDR3 is CASSELAGSSYEQYF. The CDR3 bases are TGCGCCAGCAGCGAACTAGCGGGGAGCTCCTACGAGCAGTACTTC. The chain couples TRBV5-1 to TRBJ2-7, with 10 bases aligning to TRBD2. Germline lookup yields CDR1 SGHRS and CDR2 YFSETQ. CDR3 size: 15 residues. The junction had 4 bases not matched to a gene; V was cut back by 4 bases and J by 0 bases.

The chain couples TRBV10-1 to TRBJ2-5; TRBD2 agrees at 11 bases. The germline V gene encodes CDR1 WNHNN and CDR2 SYGVQD (reference sequence). J was trimmed by 6 bases and V by 5 bases; bases with no gene match: 5. The CDR3 extends over 14 amino acids. CDR3 coding DNA: TGCGCCAGCAGTTTTAGCGGGGGGGAAAAGACCCAGTACTTC. Translated: CASSFSGGEKTQYF.

The CDR3 region has the DNA TGTGCCAGCAGCTCATCGATCAGTGGAGCAGCTAACTATGGCTACACCTTC. Its protein is CASSSSISGAANYGYTF. V and J are TRBV7-9 and TRBJ1-2; D call uncertain. Germline V gives CDR1 SEHNR, CDR2 FQNEAQ (reference sequence). This CDR3 has 17 residues. The ends were cut back, 4 bases at V and 0 bases at J, with 18 bases in the middle.

CDR3 sequence reads: CASSSKRGGTDTQYF. The CDR3 DNA reads as TGCGCCAGCAGTAGTAAGCGGGGTGGCACAGATACGCAGTATTTT. The gene calls are TRBV5-1 and TRBJ2-3, with 7 bases matching TRBD2. V was pared by 5 bases and J by 1 base, with 7 bases of the junction left unmatched. Germline assignment: CDR1 SGHRS and CDR2 YFSETQ. This CDR3 contains 15 residues.

The CDR3 sequence is CASRSQETQYF. Written as DNA, the CDR3 is TGCGCCAGCCGGTCCCAAGAGACCCAGTACTTC. The V call is TRBV5-1, the J call TRBJ2-5; D not resolved. This CDR3 spans 11 amino acids. The germline V gene has CDR1 SGHRS and CDR2 YFSETQ. V gave up 7 bases and J gave up 1 base, with 5 bases separating them.

The chain uses TRBV3-1 (or the pseudogene TRBV3-2) and TRBJ1-3; D gene unclear. The CDR3 sequence is 14 residues long. Germline CDR1 LGHDT, CDR2 YNNKEL (reference sequence). V was clipped by 3 bases and J by 7 bases, with 13 bases between them. CDR3 sequence: CASSHGEAGNTIYF. The CDR3, as DNA: TGTGCCAGCAGCCATGGGGAGGCGGGGAACACCATATATTTT.

The J gene is TRBJ1-6, the V gene TRBV4-1, with D perhaps matching TRBD1 (5 bases). CDR3 length: 16 amino acids. In germline, CDR1 is MGHRA, CDR2 YSYEKL. V lost 1 base, J lost 7 bases, and 14 bases lay in between. The CDR3 protein is CASSQGRGRSNSPLHF. The CDR3 DNA reads as TGCGCCAGCAGCCAAGGGCGGGGCAGATCAAATTCACCCCTCCACTTT.

The V and J genes are TRBV19 and TRBJ1-5, with TRBD1 as a possible D gene (6 bases). From germline, CDR1 is LNHDA and CDR2 SQIVND (reference sequence). The CDR3 has 17 residues. V was pared by 3 bases and J by 12 bases, with 27 bases between. The CDR3 loop is CASSILAGDSFVPNQHF. The CDR3 DNA reads as TGTGCCAGTAGTATCTTAGCAGGGGATTCTTTTGTTCCGAACCAGCATTTT.

V is TRBV7-6 and J is TRBJ2-1, with 7 bases lining up with TRBD1. The V and J ends lost 2 bases and 3 bases, in that order; junction bases with no gene match: 13. Germline values: CDR1 SGHVS, CDR2 FNYEAQ. CDR3 length: 18 residues. DNA of the CDR3: TGTGCCAGCAGCTTAACCAGACAGGGCCTAAACAGCTACAATGAGCAGTTCTTC. It is translated as CASSLTRQGLNSYNEQFF. Together with reference TRBV7-6 and TRBJ2-1, the CDR3 gives the full variable domain: GAGVSQSPRYKVTKRGQDVALRCDPISGHVSLYWYRQALGQGPEFLTYFNYEAQQDKSGLPNDRFSAERPEGSISTLTIQRTEQRDSAMYRCASSLTRQGLNSYNEQFFGPGTRLTVL.

This clone was seen a few times. The chain is built from TRBV29-1 and TRBJ1-5, with TRBD1 matching 8 bases. The ends lost 4 bases at V and 5 bases at J; junction bases unmatched: 7. CDR3 length equals 14 residues. Looked up from germline, CDR1 is SQVTM and CDR2 is ANQGSEA. The CDR3 region has the DNA TGCAGCGTTGGCTCAGGGGGCGCGGATCAGCCCCAGCATTTT. It is translated as CSVGSGGADQPQHF.

This clone was found a few times. The chain links TRBV7-9 to TRBJ2-4; D possibly corresponds to TRBD1 (5 bases). Trimming took 5 bases from V and 7 from J, leaving 6 bases between them. The CDR3 length is 11 residues. The germline gives CDR1 SEHNR, CDR2 FQNEAQ (reference sequence). CDR3 in amino acids: CASSPGNIQYF. In DNA form, the CDR3 reads TGTGCCAGCAGCCCAGGGAACATTCAGTACTTC. Together with reference TRBV7-9 and TRBJ2-4, the CDR3 gives the full variable domain: DTGVSQNPRHKITKRGQNVTFRCDPISEHNRLYWYRQTLGQGPEFLTYFQNEAQLEKSRLLSDRFSAERPKGSFSTLEIQRTEQGDSAMYLCASSPGNIQYFGAGTRLSVL.

This chain connects TRBV5-1 to TRBJ2-3, with 7 bases fitting TRBD2. Germline V gene sequence: CDR1 SGHRS, CDR2 YFSETQ. V lost 4 bases, J lost 3 bases, and 8 bases stayed unmatched. The CDR3 covers 15 residues. CDR3 sequence reads: CASSHGGYLTDTQYF. CDR3 sequence (DNA): TGCGCCAGCAGCCACGGGGGGTACCTAACAGATACGCAGTATTTT.

The V call is TRBV10-2, the J call TRBJ1-4; D perhaps matches TRBD1 (6 bases). Deletions cut 3 bases from V and 4 bases from J, with 15 bases between. The germline V gene encodes CDR1 WSHSY and CDR2 SAAADI. CDR3 length: 16 residues. CDR3 protein: CASSDFYGQYNEKLFF. CDR3 DNA sequence: TGCGCCAGCAGTGATTTTTATGGACAGTATAATGAAAAACTGTTTTTT.

This clone showed up just a few times. V and J are TRBV4-2 and TRBJ1-4; 10 bases align to TRBD1. Trimming took 2 bases from V and 8 from J; bases not matched to a gene: 8. The CDR3 loop spans 16 amino acids. Looked up from germline, CDR1 is LGHNA and CDR2 is YNFKEQ. CDR3 sequence (DNA): TGTGCCAGCAGCCAATCCTGGAGGACAGGGGGAGAAAAACTGTTTTTT. Protein: CASSQSWRTGGEKLFF.

This chain uses TRBV7-3 with TRBJ2-5; 9 bases are shared with TRBD2. V lost 4 bases, J lost 1 base, and 10 bases stayed unmatched. Germline lookup yields CDR1 SGHTA and CDR2 FQGTGA. The CDR3 is made up of 17 amino acids. The CDR3 here is CASSSSLLAGIQETQYF. The CDR3 coding sequence is TGTGCCAGCAGCTCCTCCTTACTAGCGGGTATCCAAGAGACCCAGTACTTC. The full variable domain, its missing parts supplied by reference TRBV7-3 and TRBJ2-5, is GAGVSQTPSNKVTEKGKYVELRCDPISGHTALYWYRQSLGQGPEFLIYFQGTGAADDSGLPNDRFFAVRPEGSVSTLKIQRTERGDSAVYLCASSSSLLAGIQETQYFGPGTRLLVL.